Below are 7 T cell receptor beta chains sequenced from a single sample in a study of blood T cell repertoires in COVID-19. Some clones are missing from TCRdb's copy, which holds only in-frame ones; the method was immunoSEQ multiplex PCR. The table has roughly 210,000 clones, roughly 84% seen once. The sequenced sample consisted of PBMCs or T cells enriched from blood (not recorded which). These receptors were taken from a young man in a cohort exposed to, infected with or recovered from COVID-19 (not recorded which).

This chain joins TRBV18 and TRBJ2-1; TRBD2 matches 14 bases. Trimming removed 5 bases from V and 9 bases from J; junction bases left unmatched: 6. The CDR3 has 15 residues. CDR1 KGHSH and CDR2 LQKENI come from the germline V gene. DNA for the CDR3: TGTGCCAGCTCAACAGGACTAGCGGGAGGCACTGAGCAGTTCTTC. Translation: CASSTGLAGGTEQFF.

The genes are TRBV29-1 and TRBJ1-2; D call uncertain. CDR1 SQVTM and CDR2 ANQGSEA come from the germline V gene. V was shortened by 7 bases and J by 0 bases, with 21 bases between the two germline ends. The CDR3 is 16 residues long. The CDR3 DNA reads TGCAGCGCCCGTATGGGTAAGCAGGCATCTAACTATGGCTACACCTTC. As protein: CSARMGKQASNYGYTF.

CDR3 loop: CASSEELTGGYGYTF. The DNA of the CDR3 is TGTGCCAGCAGTGAAGAGTTAACAGGGGGCTATGGCTACACCTTC. The chain carries TRBV6-1 and TRBJ1-2, with 8 bases matching TRBD1. This CDR3 contains 15 residues. With 1 base clipped from V and 4 bases from J, the junction kept 5 bases outside the gene matches. CDR1 MNHNS and CDR2 SASEGT come from the germline V gene.

This chain links TRBV27 with TRBJ1-5, with 7 positions matching TRBD1. This CDR3 spans 13 amino acids. Germline values: CDR1 MNHEY, CDR2 SMNVEV (reference sequence). With 5 bases clipped from V and 3 bases from J, the junction kept 1 base outside the gene matches. In nucleotides, the CDR3 is TGTGCCAGCAGTGGGACAGTCAATCAGCCCCAGCATTTT. This gives the protein CASSGTVNQPQHF.

The rearrangement joins TRBV28 to TRBJ2-1, with D possibly being TRBD2 (6 bases). Germline lookup yields CDR1 MDHEN and CDR2 SYDVKM. V was clipped by 4 bases and J by 1 base, with 14 bases between them. CDR3 length: 16 residues. Here the CDR3 DNA reads TGTGCCAGCAGTTCGGCGGGATCCTTTTCCTACAATGAGCAGTTCTTC. Translating gives CASSSAGSFSYNEQFF.

CDR3 protein: CASSQERGSRRVWEKLFF. The DNA for the CDR3 is TGCGCCAGCAGCCAAGAGAGGGGCAGTCGGAGGGTATGGGAAAAACTGTTTTTT. The chain has TRBV4-1 and TRBJ1-4, with D maybe TRBD1 (5 bases). Trimming stripped 0 bases from V and 8 bases from J, with 22 bases between. Per germline, CDR1 MGHRA and CDR2 YSYEKL. This CDR3 region has 18 residues.

V and J are TRBV7-2 and TRBJ1-6; TRBD1 might be the D (6 bases). The germline gives CDR1 SGHTA, CDR2 FQGNSA. With 2 bases removed from V and 7 bases from J, the gap between germline ends came to 9 bases. This CDR3 comprises 14 residues. In DNA form, the CDR3 reads TGTGCCAGCAGCTTACAGGGGCCAAATTCACCCCTCCACTTT. It translates to CASSLQGPNSPLHF. The full variable domain, completed using reference TRBV7-2 and TRBJ1-6, is GAGVSQSPSNKVTEKGKDVELRCDPISGHTALYWYRQSLGQGLEFLIYFQGNSAPDKSGLPSDRFSAERTGGSVSTLTIQRTQQEDSAVYLCASSLQGPNSPLHFGNGTRLTVT.